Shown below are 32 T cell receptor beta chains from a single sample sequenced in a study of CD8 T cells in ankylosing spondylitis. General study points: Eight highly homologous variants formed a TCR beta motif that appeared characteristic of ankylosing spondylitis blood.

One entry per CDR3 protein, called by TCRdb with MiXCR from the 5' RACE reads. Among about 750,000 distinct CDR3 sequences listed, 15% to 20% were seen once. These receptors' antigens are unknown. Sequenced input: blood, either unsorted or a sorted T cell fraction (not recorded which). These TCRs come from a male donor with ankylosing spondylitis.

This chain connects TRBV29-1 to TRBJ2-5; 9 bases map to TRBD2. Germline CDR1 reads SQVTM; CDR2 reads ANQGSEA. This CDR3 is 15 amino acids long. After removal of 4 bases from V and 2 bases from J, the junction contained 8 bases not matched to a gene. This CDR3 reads CSVVLQREVQETQYF. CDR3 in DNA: TGCAGCGTTGTCTTGCAGCGGGAGGTACAAGAGACCCAGTACTTC.

CDR3 in DNA: TGCAGCGTTGAAGGACGGGGGACAGGGATGAGCACTGAAGCTTTCTTT. Translated, it gives CSVEGRGTGMSTEAFF. V and J are TRBV29-1 and TRBJ1-1, with 9 bases matching TRBD1. Looked up from germline, CDR1 is SQVTM and CDR2 is ANQGSEA. J was trimmed by 4 bases and V by 1 base; bases with no gene match: 10. This CDR3 has 16 residues.

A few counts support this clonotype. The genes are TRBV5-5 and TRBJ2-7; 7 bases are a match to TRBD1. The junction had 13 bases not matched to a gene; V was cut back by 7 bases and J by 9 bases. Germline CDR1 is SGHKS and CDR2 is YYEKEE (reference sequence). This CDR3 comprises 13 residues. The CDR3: CASELGTEKGQYF. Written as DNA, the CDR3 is TGTGCCAGCGAGCTTGGGACAGAGAAGGGGCAGTACTTC.

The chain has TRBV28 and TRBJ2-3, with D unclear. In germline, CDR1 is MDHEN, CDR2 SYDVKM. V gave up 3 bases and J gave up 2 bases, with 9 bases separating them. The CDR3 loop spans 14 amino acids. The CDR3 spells CASSFRTATDTQYF. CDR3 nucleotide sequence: TGTGCCAGCAGTTTTCGGACCGCCACAGATACGCAGTATTTT.

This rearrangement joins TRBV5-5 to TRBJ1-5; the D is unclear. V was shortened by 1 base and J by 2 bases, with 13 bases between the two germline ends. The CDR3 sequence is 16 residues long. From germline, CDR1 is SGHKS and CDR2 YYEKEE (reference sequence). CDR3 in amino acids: CASSLSQQTGNQPQHF. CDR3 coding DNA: TGTGCCAGCAGCTTGTCGCAGCAGACTGGCAATCAGCCCCAGCATTTT. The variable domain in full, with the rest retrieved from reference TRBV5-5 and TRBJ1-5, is DAGVTQSPTHLIKTRGQQVTLRCSPISGHKSVSWYQQVLGQGPQFIFQYYEKEERGRGNFPDRFSARQFPNYSSELNVNALLLGDSALYLCASSLSQQTGNQPQHFGDGTRLSIL.

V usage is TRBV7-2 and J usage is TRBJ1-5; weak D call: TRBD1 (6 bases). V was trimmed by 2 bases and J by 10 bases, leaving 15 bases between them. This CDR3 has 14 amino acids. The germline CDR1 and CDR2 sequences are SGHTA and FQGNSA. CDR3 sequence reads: CASSLQGPLSPQHF. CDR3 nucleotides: TGTGCCAGCAGCTTACAGGGGCCCTTATCTCCCCAGCATTTT.

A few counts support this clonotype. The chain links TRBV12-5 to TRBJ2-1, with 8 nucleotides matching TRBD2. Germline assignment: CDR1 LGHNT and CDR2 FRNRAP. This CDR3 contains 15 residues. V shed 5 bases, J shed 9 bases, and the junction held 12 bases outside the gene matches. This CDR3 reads CASGGWGTSVGEQFF. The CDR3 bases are TGTGCTAGTGGTGGTTGGGGGACTAGTGTCGGTGAGCAGTTCTTC. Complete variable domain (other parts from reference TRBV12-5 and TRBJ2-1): DARVTQTPRHKVTEMGQEVTMRCQPILGHNTVFWYRQTMMQGLELLAYFRNRAPLDDSGMPKDRFSAEMPDATLATLKIQPSEPRDSAVYFCASGGWGTSVGEQFFGPGTRLTVL.

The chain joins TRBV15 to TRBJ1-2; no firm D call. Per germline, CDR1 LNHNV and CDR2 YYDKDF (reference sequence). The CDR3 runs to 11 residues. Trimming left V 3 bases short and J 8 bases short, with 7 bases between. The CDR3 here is CATSSMGGYTF. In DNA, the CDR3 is TGTGCCACCAGCAGCATGGGGGGCTACACCTTC.

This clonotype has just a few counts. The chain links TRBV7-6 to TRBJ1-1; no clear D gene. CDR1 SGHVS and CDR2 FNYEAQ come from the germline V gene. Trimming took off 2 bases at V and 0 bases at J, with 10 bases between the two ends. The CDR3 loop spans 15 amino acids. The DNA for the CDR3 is TGTGCCAGCAGCTTAAGGTTAGGGATGAACACTGAAGCTTTCTTT. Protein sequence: CASSLRLGMNTEAFF.

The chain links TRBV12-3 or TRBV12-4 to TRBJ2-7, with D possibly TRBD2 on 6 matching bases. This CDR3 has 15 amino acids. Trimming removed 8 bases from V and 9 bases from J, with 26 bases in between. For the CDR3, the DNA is TGTGCCAGCGGCCGGACTACGGGAGACCAATGGGGGCAGTACTTC. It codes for CASGRTTGDQWGQYF.

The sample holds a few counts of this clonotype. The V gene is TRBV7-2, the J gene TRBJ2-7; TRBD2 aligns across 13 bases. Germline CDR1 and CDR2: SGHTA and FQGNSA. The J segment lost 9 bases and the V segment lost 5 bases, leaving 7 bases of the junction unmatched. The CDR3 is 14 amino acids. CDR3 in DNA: TGTGCCAGCAGCCTGGGACTAGCGGGGTATAGGCAGTACTTC. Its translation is CASSLGLAGYRQYF.

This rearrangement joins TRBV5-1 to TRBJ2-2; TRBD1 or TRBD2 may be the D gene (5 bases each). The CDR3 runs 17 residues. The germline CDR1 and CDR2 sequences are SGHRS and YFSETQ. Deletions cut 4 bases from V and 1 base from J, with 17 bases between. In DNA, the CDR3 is TGCGCCAGCAGCCTTAAGGGGCCTAGCCTGAACACCGGGGAGCTGTTTTTT. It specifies CASSLKGPSLNTGELFF.

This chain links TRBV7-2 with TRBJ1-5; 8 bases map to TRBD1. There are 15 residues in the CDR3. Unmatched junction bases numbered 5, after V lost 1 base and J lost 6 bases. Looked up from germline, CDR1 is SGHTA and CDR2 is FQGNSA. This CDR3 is CASSLEGQGSQPQHF. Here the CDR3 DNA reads TGTGCCAGCAGCTTAGAAGGACAGGGCAGTCAGCCCCAGCATTTT.

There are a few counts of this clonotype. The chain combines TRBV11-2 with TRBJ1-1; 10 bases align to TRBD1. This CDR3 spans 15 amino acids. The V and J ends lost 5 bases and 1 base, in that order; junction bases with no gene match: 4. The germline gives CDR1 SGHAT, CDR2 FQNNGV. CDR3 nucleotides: TGTGCCAGCAGCAGGGGACAGGGGACGAACACTGAAGCTTTCTTT. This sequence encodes CASSRGQGTNTEAFF.

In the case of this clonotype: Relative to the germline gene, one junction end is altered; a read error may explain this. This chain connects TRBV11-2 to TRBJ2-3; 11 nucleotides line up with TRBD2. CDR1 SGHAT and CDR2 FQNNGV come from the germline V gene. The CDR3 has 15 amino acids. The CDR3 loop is CASSSSSGGTDTRYF. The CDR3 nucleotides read TGTGCCAGCAGCTCATCTAGCGGGGGGACAGATACGCGGTATTTT.

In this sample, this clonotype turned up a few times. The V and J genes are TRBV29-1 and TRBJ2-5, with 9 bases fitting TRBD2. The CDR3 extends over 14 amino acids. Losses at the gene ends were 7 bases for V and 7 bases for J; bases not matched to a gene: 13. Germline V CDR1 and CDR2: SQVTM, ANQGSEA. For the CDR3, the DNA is TGCAGCGCCAAAGGCGGGAGGGCCGGGGGGACCCAGTACTTC. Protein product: CSAKGGRAGGTQYF.

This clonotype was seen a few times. The CDR3 nucleotides are TGTGCCAGCAGGTGGACAGGGGTTAGCAATCAGCCCCAGCATTTT. Its protein product is CASRWTGVSNQPQHF. The chain carries TRBV19 and TRBJ1-5; 9 nucleotides agree with TRBD1. Trimming took 9 bases from V and 0 from J; bases not matched to a gene: 6. The CDR3 spans 15 residues. Germline V gene sequence: CDR1 LNHDA, CDR2 SQIVND (reference sequence).

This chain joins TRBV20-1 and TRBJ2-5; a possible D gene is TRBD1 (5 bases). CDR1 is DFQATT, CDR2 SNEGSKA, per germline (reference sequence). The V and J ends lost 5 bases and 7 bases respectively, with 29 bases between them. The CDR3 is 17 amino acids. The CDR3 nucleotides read TGCAGTGCTTGTTCCACCCCCGCGGCAGGGTGTTTTGGGACCCAGTACTTC. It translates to CSACSTPAAGCFGTQYF.

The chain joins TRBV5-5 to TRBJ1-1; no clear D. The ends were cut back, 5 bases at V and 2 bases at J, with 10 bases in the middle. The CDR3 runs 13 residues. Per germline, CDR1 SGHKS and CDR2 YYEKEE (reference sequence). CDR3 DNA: TGTGCCAGCAGTCCTGGCATTAACACTGAAGCTTTCTTT. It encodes CASSPGINTEAFF.

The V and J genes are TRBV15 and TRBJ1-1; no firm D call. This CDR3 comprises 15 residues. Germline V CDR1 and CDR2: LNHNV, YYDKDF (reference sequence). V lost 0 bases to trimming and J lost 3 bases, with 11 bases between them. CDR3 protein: CATSRDQRRDTEAFF. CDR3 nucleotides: TGTGCCACCAGCAGAGATCAACGACGGGACACTGAAGCTTTCTTT.

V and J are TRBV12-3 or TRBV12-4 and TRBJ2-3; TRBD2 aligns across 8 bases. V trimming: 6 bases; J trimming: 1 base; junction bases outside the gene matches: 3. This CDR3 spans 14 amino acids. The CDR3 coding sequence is TGTGCCAGCAGACCGACTAGCGGCACAGATACGCAGTATTTT. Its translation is CASRPTSGTDTQYF.

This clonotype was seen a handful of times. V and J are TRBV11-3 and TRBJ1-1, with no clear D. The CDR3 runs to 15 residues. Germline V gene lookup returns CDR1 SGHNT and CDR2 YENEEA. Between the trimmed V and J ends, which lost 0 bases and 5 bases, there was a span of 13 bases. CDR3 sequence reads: CASSLEGRIWTEAFF. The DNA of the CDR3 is TGTGCCAGCAGCTTAGAAGGCAGGATTTGGACTGAAGCTTTCTTT. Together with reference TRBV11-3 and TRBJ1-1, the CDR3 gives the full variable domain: EAGVVQSPRYKIIEKKQPVAFWCNPISGHNTLYWYLQNLGQGPELLIRYENEEAVDDSQLPKDRFSAERLKGVDSTLKIQPAELGDSAVYLCASSLEGRIWTEAFFGQGTRLTVV.

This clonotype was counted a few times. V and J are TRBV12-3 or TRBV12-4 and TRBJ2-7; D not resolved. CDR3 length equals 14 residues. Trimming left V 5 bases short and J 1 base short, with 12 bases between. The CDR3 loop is CASSPPWGSYEQYF. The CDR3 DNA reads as TGTGCCAGCAGTCCTCCTTGGGGTTCCTACGAGCAGTACTTC.

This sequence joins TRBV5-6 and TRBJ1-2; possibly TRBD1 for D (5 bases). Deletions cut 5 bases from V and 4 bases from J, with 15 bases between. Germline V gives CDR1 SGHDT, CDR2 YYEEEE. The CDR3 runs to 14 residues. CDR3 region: CASSHAGTSYGYTF. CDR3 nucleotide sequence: TGTGCCAGCAGTCACGCAGGGACCTCCTATGGCTACACCTTC.

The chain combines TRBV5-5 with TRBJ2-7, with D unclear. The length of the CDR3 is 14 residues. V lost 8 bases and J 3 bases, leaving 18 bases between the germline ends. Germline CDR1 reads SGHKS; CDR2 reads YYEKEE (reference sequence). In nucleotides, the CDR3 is TGTGCCAGGGGCCCCGTGGTCGGCGGCTACGAGCAGTACTTC. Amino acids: CARGPVVGGYEQYF.

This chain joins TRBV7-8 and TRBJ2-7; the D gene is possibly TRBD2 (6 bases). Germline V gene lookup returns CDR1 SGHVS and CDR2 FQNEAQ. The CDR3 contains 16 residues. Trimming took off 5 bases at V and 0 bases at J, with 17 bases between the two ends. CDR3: CASSPVSVGSSYEQYF. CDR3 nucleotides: TGTGCCAGCAGCCCCGTGTCGGTCGGGAGCTCCTACGAGCAGTACTTC.

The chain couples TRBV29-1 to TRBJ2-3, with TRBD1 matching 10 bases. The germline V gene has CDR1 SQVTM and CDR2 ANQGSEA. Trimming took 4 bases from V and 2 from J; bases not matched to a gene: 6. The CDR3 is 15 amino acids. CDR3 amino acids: CSVAGQGTYTDTQYF. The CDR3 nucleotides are TGCAGCGTTGCGGGACAGGGGACGTACACAGATACGCAGTATTTT.

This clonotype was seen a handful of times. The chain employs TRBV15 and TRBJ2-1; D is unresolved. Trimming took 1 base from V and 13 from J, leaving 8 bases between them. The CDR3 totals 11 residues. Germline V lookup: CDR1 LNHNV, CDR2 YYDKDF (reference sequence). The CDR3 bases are TGTGCCACCAGCAGAGCTAGGTTTCAGTTCTTC. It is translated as CATSRARFQFF.

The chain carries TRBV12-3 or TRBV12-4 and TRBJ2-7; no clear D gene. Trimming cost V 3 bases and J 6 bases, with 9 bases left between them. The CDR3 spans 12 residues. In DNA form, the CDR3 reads TGTGCCAGCAGTTTCCCCCCGGGCGAGCAGTACTTC. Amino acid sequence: CASSFPPGEQYF.

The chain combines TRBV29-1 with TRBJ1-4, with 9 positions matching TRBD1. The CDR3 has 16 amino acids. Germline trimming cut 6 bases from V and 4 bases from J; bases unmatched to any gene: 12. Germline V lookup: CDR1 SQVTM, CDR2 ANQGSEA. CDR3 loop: CSVRTGGGKGNEKLFF. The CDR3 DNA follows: TGCAGCGTCCGCACAGGGGGCGGCAAGGGTAATGAAAAACTGTTTTTT.

CDR3 sequence reads: CASIPGTSLYNEQFF. In nucleotides, the CDR3 is TGTGCCAGCATCCCCGGGACTAGCCTCTACAATGAGCAGTTCTTC. This chain uses TRBV12-3 or TRBV12-4 with TRBJ2-1; 9 bases line up with TRBD2. The CDR3 loop spans 15 amino acids. J lost 3 bases, V lost 7 bases, and 7 bases had no gene match.

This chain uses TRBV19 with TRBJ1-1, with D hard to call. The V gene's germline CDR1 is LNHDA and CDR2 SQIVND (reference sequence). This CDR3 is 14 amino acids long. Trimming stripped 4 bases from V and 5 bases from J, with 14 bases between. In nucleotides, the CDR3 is TGTGCCAGTAGTAGACGGGAGGCTAGAACTGAAGCTTTCTTT. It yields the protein CASSRREARTEAFF.